This TCR beta chain is from a study of CD8 T cells in Susac syndrome. RNA totalling roughly 0.5 to 1 ug underwent reverse transcription with random hexamers. TCRdb independently ran MiXCR on the immunoSEQ multiplex PCR reads; one entry per CDR3 protein. Of about 400,000 distinct CDR3 sequences detected, around 85% appear once; the ten largest clones hold under 0.15%. CDR3 size: 17 residues. V trimming: 6 bases; J trimming: 4 bases; junction bases outside the gene matches: 11. CDR1 and CDR2 (germline): MDHEN, SYDVKM. This receptor was obtained from a human donor with multiple sclerosis. Sequencing input: CD8+ T cells from PBMCs. This chain uses TRBV28 with TRBJ2-7; TRBD2 agrees at 14 bases. The CDR3 region has the DNA TGTGCCAGCAGCAGCGCCTTGACTAGCGGGAGGGGGTACGAGCAGTACTTC. Encoded protein: CASSSALTSGRGYEQYF.